Each of the 5 T cell receptor beta chains below was sequenced from the same sample in a study of identical twins. TCRdb reprocessed the 5' RACE reads via MiXCR and lists one record per CDR3 protein. Of some 460,000 distinct CDR3 sequences listed, 11% to 15% were seen once; the top ten hold around 0.48%. Separately, the same data were catalogued under a study of yellow fever vaccine responses in identical twins.

The specimen sequenced was CD4+ T cells sorted from blood. These receptors all come from a woman under 30 in good health.

In its sample, this clonotype was seen a few times. The chain carries TRBV29-1 and TRBJ2-1; D gene uncertain. Germline V gene sequence: CDR1 SQVTM, CDR2 ANQGSEA. Trimming removed 4 bases from V and 7 bases from J, with 17 bases in between. The CDR3 has 14 residues. The CDR3 sequence: CSVAIGITANEQFF. DNA for the CDR3: TGCAGCGTTGCTATTGGGATTACGGCGAATGAGCAGTTCTTC.

This rearrangement joins TRBV5-1 to TRBJ2-1; 9 bases agree with TRBD1. The V gene's germline CDR1 is SGHRS and CDR2 YFSETQ. The CDR3 is 16 residues long. The J segment lost 3 bases and the V segment lost 1 base, leaving 5 bases of the junction unmatched. DNA of the CDR3: TGCGCCAGCAGCTTGTCCGGGACAGGGAGCTACAATGAGCAGTTCTTC. Protein sequence: CASSLSGTGSYNEQFF.

This clonotype was recorded many times. V is TRBV4-3 and J is TRBJ2-1, with 12 bases fitting TRBD2. Germline lookup yields CDR1 LGHNA and CDR2 YSLEER. With V trimmed by 0 bases and J by 7 bases, 10 bases remained unmatched. The CDR3 has 18 amino acids. The CDR3 bases are TGCGCCAGCAGCCAAGAGGGCCCTAGCGGGAGGGGAAAGAATGAGCAGTTCTTC. Encoded protein: CASSQEGPSGRGKNEQFF.

This rearrangement joins TRBV6-2 or TRBV6-3 to TRBJ1-2; 8 positions agree with TRBD1. In germline, CDR1 is MNHEY, CDR2 SVGEGT. The CDR3 loop spans 22 amino acids. V gave up 5 bases and J gave up 8 bases; unmatched junction bases: 34. The DNA for the CDR3 is TGTGCCAGCAGTAGCCAATGGACAGGGTCCCCACTCCTACCCATCTATGGCTTGGGCTACACCTTC. This gives the protein CASSSQWTGSPLLPIYGLGYTF.

Note on this clonotype: A junction boundary mismatches the germline segment, possibly from a read error. V usage is TRBV6-5 and J usage is TRBJ2-7; maybe TRBD1 (5 bases). CDR3 length: 15 amino acids. The germline gives CDR1 MNHEY, CDR2 SVGAGI. The CDR3 loop reads CGSSYGRPGQYEQYF. CDR3 DNA sequence: TGTGGCAGCAGTTACGGGCGGCCAGGGCAGTACGAGCAGTACTTC.